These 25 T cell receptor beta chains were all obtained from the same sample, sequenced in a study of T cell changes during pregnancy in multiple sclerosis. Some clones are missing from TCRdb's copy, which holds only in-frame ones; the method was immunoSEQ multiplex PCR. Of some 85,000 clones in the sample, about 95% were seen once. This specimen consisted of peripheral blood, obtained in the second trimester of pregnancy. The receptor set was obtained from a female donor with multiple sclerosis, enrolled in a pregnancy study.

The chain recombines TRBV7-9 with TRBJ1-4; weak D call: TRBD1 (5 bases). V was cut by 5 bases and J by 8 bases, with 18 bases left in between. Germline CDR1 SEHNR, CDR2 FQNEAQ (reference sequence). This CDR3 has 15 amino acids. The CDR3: CASSGNGRVREKLFF. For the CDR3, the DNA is TGTGCCAGCAGCGGAAATGGCAGGGTGAGAGAAAAACTGTTTTTT.

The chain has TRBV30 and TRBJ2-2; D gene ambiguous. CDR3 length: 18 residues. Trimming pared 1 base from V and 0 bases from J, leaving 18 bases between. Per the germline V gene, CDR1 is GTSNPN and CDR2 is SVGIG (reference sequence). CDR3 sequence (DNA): TGTGCCTGGAGTGATTTGCTTATCTACAGAACGAACACCGGGGAGCTGTTTTTT. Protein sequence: CAWSDLLIYRTNTGELFF.

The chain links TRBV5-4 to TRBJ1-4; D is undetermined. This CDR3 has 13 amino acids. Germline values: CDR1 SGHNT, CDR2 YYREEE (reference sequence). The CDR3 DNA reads TGTGCTACTAATGTGGCCCCAACGGAAAAACTGTTTTTT. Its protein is CATNVAPTEKLFF.

CDR3 in DNA: TGTGCCAGCAGTGACTCGACAGGGGGCTACAATGAGCAGTTCTTC. Amino acid sequence: CASSDSTGGYNEQFF. The V and J genes are TRBV6-4 and TRBJ2-1, with 9 nucleotides matching TRBD1. V shed 0 bases, J shed 3 bases, and the junction held 0 bases outside the gene matches. The germline CDR1 and CDR2 sequences are MRHNA and SNTAGT. The CDR3 sequence is 15 residues long.

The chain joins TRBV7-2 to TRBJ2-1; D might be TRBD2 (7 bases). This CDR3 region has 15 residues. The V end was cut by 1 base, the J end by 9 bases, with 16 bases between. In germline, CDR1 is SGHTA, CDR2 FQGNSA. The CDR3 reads CASSLGGGGQSEQFF. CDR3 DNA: TGTGCCAGCAGCTTAGGAGGGGGGGGGCAGAGTGAGCAGTTCTTC. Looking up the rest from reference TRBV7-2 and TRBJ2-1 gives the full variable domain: GAGVSQSPSNKVTEKGKDVELRCDPISGHTALYWYRQSLGQGLEFLIYFQGNSAPDKSGLPSDRFSAERTGGSVSTLTIQRTQQEDSAVYLCASSLGGGGQSEQFFGPGTRLTVL.

CDR3 sequence: CASSLLSSGRLSTEQFF. The CDR3 nucleotides read TGCGCCAGCAGCTTATTGTCTAGCGGGAGGTTGTCCACTGAGCAGTTCTTC. This chain links TRBV5-1 with TRBJ2-1; TRBD2 aligns across 11 bases. The V and J ends lost 2 bases and 9 bases, in that order; junction bases with no gene match: 13. The CDR3 is made up of 17 amino acids. Germline V gene data show CDR1 as SGHRS and CDR2 as YFSETQ.

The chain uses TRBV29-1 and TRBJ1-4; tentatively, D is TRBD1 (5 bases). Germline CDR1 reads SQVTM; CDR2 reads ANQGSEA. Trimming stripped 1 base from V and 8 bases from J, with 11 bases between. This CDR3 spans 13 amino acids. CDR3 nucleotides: TGCAGCGTTGAAGGGGGCGCGGGGGAAAAACTGTTTTTT. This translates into CSVEGGAGEKLFF. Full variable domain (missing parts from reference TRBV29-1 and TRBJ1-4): SAVISQKPSRDICQRGTSLTIQCQVDSQVTMMFWYRQQPGQSLTLIATANQGSEATYESGFVIDKFPISRPNLTFSTLTVSNMSPEDSSIYLCSVEGGAGEKLFFGSGTQLSVL.

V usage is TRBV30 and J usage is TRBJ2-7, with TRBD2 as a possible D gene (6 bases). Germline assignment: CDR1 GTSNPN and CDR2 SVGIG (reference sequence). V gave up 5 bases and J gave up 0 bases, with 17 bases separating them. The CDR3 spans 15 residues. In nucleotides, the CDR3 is TGTGCCTGGGGCGCGGGGAGCACTCTCTCCTACGAGCAGTACTTC. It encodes CAWGAGSTLSYEQYF.

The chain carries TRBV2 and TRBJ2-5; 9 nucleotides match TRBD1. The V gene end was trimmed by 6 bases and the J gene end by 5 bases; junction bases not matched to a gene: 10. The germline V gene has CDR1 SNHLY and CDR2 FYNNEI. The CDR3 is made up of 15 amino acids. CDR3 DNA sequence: TGTGCCAGCAGCCCCGGGACAGGGCGGTGGGAGACCCAGTACTTC. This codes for CASSPGTGRWETQYF.

The CDR3 here is CSANLNEQFF. CDR3 in DNA: TGCAGTGCAAATCTAAATGAGCAGTTCTTC. This sequence joins TRBV20-1 and TRBJ2-1, with D hard to call. Germline CDR1 is DFQATT and CDR2 is SNEGSKA (reference sequence). The CDR3 totals 10 residues. Trimming took off 6 bases at V and 7 bases at J, with 7 bases between the two ends.

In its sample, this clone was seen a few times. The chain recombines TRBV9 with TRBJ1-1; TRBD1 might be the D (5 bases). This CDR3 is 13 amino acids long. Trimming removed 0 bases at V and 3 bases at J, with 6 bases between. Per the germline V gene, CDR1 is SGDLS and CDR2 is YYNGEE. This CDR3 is CASSVEGDTEAFF. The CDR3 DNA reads TGTGCCAGCAGCGTAGAAGGGGACACTGAAGCTTTCTTT.

The CDR3 DNA follows: TGTGCCAGCAGTGTGCCGGGACAGGGCTCCTACGAGCAGTACTTC. Protein sequence: CASSVPGQGSYEQYF. V gene TRBV6-1 combines with J gene TRBJ2-7, with TRBD1 matching over 9 bases. Germline loops: CDR1 MNHNS, CDR2 SASEGT. J lost 0 bases, V lost 4 bases, and 4 bases had no gene match. The CDR3 has 15 amino acids.

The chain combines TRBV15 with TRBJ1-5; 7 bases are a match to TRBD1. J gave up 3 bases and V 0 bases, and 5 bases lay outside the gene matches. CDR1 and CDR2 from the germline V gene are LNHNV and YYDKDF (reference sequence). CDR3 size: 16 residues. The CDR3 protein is CATSREGGAINQPQHF. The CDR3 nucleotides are TGTGCCACCAGCAGAGAAGGGGGCGCGATCAATCAGCCCCAGCATTTT.

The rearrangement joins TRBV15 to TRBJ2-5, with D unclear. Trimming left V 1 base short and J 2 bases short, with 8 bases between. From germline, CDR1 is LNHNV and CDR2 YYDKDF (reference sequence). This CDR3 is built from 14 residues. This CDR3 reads CATSRVGGQETQYF. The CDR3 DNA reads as TGTGCCACCAGCAGAGTTGGCGGTCAAGAGACCCAGTACTTC.

Written as DNA, the CDR3 is TGTGCCAGCAGCCCAGTTGCTACTAGCGGGGCCCAAGAGACCCAGTACTTC. Protein sequence: CASSPVATSGAQETQYF. The chain is built from TRBV7-8 and TRBJ2-5, with TRBD2 matching 10 bases. Germline V gene data show CDR1 as SGHVS and CDR2 as FQNEAQ. The CDR3 is 17 residues long. The junction had 10 bases not matched to a gene; V was cut back by 5 bases and J by 1 base.

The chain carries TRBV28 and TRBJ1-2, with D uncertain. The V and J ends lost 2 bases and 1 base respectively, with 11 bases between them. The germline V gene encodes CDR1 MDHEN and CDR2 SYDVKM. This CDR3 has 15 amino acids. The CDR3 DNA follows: TGTGCCAGCAGTTTAACGGGATCGGGTAACTATGGCTACACCTTC. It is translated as CASSLTGSGNYGYTF.

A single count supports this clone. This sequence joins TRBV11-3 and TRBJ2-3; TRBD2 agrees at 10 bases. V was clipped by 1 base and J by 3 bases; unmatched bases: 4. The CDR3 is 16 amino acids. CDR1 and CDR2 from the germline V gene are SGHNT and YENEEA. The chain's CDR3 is CASSLGRTSGTDTQYF. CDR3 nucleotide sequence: TGTGCCAGCAGCTTAGGAAGGACTAGCGGTACAGATACGCAGTATTTT.

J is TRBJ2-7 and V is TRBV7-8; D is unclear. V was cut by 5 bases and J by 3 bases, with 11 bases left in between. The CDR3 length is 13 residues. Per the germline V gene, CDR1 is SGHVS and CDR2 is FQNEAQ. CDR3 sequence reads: CASSPRLYYEQYF. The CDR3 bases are TGTGCCAGCAGCCCAAGACTGTACTACGAGCAGTACTTC.

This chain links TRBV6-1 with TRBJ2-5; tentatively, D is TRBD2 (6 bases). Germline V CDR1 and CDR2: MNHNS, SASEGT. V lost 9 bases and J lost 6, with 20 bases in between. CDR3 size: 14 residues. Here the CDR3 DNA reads TGTGCCAGTTTGGCTGGCGGGAACAGCAAGACCCAGTACTTC. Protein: CASLAGGNSKTQYF.

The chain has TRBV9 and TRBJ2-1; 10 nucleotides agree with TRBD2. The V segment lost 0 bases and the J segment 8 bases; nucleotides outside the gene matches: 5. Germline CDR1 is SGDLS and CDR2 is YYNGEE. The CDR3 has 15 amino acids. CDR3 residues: CASSVGAGGGYEQFF. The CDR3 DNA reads TGTGCCAGCAGCGTAGGAGCGGGGGGGGGCTATGAGCAGTTCTTC.

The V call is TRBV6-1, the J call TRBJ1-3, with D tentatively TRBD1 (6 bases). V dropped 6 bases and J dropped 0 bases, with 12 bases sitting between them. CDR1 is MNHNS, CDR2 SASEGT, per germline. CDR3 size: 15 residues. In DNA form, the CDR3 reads TGTGCCAGCAGCAGACAGGTTCTCTCTGGAAACACCATATATTTT. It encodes CASSRQVLSGNTIYF.

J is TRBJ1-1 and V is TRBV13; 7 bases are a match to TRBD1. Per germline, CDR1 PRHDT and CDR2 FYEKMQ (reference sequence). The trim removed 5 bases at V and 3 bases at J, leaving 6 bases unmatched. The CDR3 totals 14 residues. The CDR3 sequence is CASSNDRADTEAFF. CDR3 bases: TGTGCCAGCAGCAACGACAGGGCCGACACTGAAGCTTTCTTT. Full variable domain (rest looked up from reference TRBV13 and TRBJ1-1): AAGVIQSPRHLIKEKRETATLKCYPIPRHDTVYWYQQGPGQDPQFLISFYEKMQSDKGSIPDRFSAQQFSDYHSELNMSSLELGDSALYFCASSNDRADTEAFFGQGTRLTVV.

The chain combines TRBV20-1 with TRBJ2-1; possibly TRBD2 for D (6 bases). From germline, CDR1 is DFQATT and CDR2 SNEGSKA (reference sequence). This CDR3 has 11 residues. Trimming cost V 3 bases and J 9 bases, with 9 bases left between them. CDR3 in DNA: TGCAGTGCTAGGTCGGGAGTTGAGCAGTTCTTC. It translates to CSARSGVEQFF.

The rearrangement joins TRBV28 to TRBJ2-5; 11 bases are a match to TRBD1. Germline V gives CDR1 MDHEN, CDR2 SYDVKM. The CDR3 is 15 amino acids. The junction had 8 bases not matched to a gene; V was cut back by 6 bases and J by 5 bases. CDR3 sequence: CASSYAGQGGETQYF. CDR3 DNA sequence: TGTGCCAGCAGCTACGCGGGACAGGGGGGGGAGACCCAGTACTTC.

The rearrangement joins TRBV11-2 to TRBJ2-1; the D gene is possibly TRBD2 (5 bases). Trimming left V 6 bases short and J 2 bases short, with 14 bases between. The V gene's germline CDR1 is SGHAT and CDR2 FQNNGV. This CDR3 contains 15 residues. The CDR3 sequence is CASSSSGSPYNEQFF. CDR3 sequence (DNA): TGTGCCAGCAGTTCCAGCGGTTCTCCCTACAATGAGCAGTTCTTC.